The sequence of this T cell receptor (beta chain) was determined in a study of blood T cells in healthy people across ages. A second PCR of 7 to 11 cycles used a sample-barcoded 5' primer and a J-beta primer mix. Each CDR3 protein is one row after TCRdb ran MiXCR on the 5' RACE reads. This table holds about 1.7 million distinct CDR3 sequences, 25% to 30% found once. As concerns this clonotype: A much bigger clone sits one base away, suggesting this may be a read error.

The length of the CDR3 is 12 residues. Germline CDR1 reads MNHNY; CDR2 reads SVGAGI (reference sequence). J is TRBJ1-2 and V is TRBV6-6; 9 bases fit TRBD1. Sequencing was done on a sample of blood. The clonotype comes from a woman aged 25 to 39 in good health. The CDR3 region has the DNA TGTACCAGCAGGCCTGACAGGGGGGGCTACACCTTC. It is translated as CTSRPDRGGYTF.